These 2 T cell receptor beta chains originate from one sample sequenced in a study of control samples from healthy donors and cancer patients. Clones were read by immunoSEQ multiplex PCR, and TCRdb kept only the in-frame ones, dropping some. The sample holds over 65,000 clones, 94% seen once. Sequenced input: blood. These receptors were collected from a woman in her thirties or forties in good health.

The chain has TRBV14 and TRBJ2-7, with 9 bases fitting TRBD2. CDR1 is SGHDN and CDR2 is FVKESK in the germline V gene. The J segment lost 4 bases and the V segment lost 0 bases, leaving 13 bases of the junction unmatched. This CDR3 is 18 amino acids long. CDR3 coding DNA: TGTGCCAGCAGCCAAGATCCTTTCAGTAGCGGGAGTTCTTACGAGCAGTACTTC. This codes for CASSQDPFSSGSSYEQYF.

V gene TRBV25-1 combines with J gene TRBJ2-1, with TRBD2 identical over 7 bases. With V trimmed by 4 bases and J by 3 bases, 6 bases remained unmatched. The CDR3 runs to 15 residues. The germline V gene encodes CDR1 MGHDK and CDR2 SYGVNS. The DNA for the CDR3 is TGTGCCAGCAGTGTCGGCGGGAGCGTCTACAATGAGCAGTTCTTC. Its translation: CASSVGGSVYNEQFF.